The entry that follows covers one T cell receptor (beta chain) sequence. CDR1 KGHSH and CDR2 LQKENI come from the germline V gene. The CDR3 is 13 residues long. Trimming stripped 5 bases from V and 2 bases from J, with 10 bases between. This sample is drawn from a study of OX40 agonist ivuxolimab in advanced cancers. Assay: immunoSEQ multiplex PCR; the TCRdb copy retains only in-frame clones and omits some. In the table there are some 60,000 clones, around 83% of which are singletons. The receptor was isolated from an adult with an advanced solid tumor such as melanoma, head and neck, liver or kidney cancer. V and J are TRBV18 and TRBJ2-7, with no clear D. The specimen comprised CD4+ or CD8+ T cells sorted from blood, sampled in a trial of the OX40 agonist ivuxolimab. CDR3 residues: CASSVAGTYEQYF. CDR3 bases: TGTGCCAGCTCAGTCGCAGGCACCTACGAGCAGTACTTC.